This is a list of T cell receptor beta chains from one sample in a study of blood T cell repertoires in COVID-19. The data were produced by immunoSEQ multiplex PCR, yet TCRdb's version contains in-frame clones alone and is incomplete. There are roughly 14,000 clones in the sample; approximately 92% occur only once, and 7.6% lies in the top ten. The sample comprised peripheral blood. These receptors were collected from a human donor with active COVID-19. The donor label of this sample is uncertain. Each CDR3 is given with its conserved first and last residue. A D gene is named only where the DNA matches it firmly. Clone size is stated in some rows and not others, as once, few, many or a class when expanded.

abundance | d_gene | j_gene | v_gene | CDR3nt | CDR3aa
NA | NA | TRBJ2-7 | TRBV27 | TGTGCCAGCAGTTTCCTCAGGGGAGAGCAGTACTTC | CASSFLRGEQYF
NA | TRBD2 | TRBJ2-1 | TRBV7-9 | TGTGCCAGCAGCCCCGGCGTTAGCGGGAAGGACAATGAGCAGTTCTTC | CASSPGVSGKDNEQFF
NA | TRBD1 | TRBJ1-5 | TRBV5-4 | TGTGCCAGCAGCCCCGGACAGGGGAATCAGCCCCAGCATTTT | CASSPGQGNQPQHF
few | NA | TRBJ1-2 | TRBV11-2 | TGTGCCAGCAGCCCCACGAGGGCGTCTCATAACTATGGCTACACCTTC | CASSPTRASHNYGYTF
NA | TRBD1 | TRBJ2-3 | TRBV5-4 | TGTGCCAGCAGCTCGGAGCAGACAGGGTCAGATACGCAGTATTTT | CASSSEQTGSDTQYF
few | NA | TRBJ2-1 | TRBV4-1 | TGCGCCAGCAGCCAAGTTAGATTACTTGAGTACAATGAGCAGTTCTTC | CASSQVRLLEYNEQFF
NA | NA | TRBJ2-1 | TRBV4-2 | TGTGCCAGCAGCCAAGGGGGCACGAGCGGGCCCTACAATGAGCAGTTCTTC | CASSQGGTSGPYNEQFF
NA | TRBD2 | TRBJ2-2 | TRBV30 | TGTGCCTGGACCGGGACTAGCGCCGGGGAGCTGTTTTTT | CAWTGTSAGELFF
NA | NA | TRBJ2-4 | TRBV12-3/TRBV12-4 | TGTGCCAGCAGTCCGTCCGCCAAAAACATTCAGTACTTC | CASSPSAKNIQYF
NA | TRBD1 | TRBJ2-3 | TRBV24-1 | TGTGCCACCAGTGAACCGGGACAGGGAATAGGAACAGATACGCAGTATTTT | CATSEPGQGIGTDTQYF
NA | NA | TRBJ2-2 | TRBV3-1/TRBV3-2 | TGTGCCAGCAGCCAAGGTAGCCGAGGAGGGGTGGTGACCGGGGAGCTGTTTTTT | CASSQGSRGGVVTGELFF
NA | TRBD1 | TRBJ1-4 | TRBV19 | TGTGCCAGTAGTCCCGGGACAGGCGGAAATGAAAAACTGTTTTTT | CASSPGTGGNEKLFF
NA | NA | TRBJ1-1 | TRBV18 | TGTGCCAGCTCACTACAAAAGGGGGTGGGCACTGAAGCTTTCTTT | CASSLQKGVGTEAFF
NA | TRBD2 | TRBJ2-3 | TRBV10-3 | TGTGCCATCAGTGAGCCTAGCGGGGGGAAAACAGATACGCAGTATTTT | CAISEPSGGKTDTQYF
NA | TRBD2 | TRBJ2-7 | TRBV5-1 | TGCGCCAGCAATAGCGGGAGCTTCGGAGCCCCCTACGAGCAGTACTTC | CASNSGSFGAPYEQYF
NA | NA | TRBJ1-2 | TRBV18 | TGTGCCAGCTCACCACGCGGGGCCGGATTGGACTATGGCTACACCTTC | CASSPRGAGLDYGYTF
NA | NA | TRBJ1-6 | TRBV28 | TGTGCCAGCAGCTTGGGGCTGGACACCCTCCACTTT | CASSLGLDTLHF
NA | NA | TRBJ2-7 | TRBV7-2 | TGTGCCAGCAGCTTAGCCATACTGAACGAGCAGTACTTC | CASSLAILNEQYF
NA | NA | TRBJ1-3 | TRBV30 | TGTGCCTGGGGGGGTGGGGCAGCCTCTGGAAACACCATATATTTT | CAWGGGAASGNTIYF
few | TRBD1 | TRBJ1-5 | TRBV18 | TGTGCCAGCTCAGTAGGGACAGGGCATCAGCCCCAGCATTTT | CASSVGTGHQPQHF
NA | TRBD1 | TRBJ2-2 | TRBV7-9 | TGTGCCAGCAGCAAAATCGCAGGGGGCCGGGACGGGGAGCTGTTTTTT | CASSKIAGGRDGELFF
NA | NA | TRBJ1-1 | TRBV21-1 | TGTGCCAGCAGCAAAGAAGGGTTTAGGGACAGGGAGCCGGACACTGAAGCTTTCTTT | CASSKEGFRDREPDTEAFF
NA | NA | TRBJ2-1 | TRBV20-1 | TGCAGTGTACAGGCGAGTGGTGAGCAGTTCTTC | CSVQASGEQFF
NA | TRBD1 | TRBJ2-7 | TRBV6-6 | TGTGCCAGCAGTTACTCCGCTCGACAGGGGGCGGTCGAGCAGTACTTC | CASSYSARQGAVEQYF
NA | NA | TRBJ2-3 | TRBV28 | TGTGCCAGCAGTGAAACGACAGAAGAAACAGATACGCAGTATTTT | CASSETTEETDTQYF
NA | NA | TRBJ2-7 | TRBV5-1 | TGCGCCAGCAGCCCGGGACTGAGCTACGAGCAGTACTTC | CASSPGLSYEQYF
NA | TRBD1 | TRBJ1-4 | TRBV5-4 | TGTGCCAGCAGCTCCCCGGACAGGGCGAATGAAAAACTGTTTTTT | CASSSPDRANEKLFF
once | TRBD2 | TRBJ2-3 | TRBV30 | TGTGCCTGGAGTGGGACTAGCGGGAGGCCCCGAATCACAGATACGCAGTATTTT | CAWSGTSGRPRITDTQYF
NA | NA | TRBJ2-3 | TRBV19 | TGTGCCAGTAGTATTGGCGCAGGGTATAACACAGATACGCAGTATTTT | CASSIGAGYNTDTQYF
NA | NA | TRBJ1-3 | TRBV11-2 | TGTGCCAGCAGCTCCTTACGTAGACAGCCTCGGAGCTCTGGAAACACCATATATTTT | CASSSLRRQPRSSGNTIYF
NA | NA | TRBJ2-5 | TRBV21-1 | TGTGCCAGCAGCGCCCCTAGCGCAGAGACCCAGTACTTC | CASSAPSAETQYF